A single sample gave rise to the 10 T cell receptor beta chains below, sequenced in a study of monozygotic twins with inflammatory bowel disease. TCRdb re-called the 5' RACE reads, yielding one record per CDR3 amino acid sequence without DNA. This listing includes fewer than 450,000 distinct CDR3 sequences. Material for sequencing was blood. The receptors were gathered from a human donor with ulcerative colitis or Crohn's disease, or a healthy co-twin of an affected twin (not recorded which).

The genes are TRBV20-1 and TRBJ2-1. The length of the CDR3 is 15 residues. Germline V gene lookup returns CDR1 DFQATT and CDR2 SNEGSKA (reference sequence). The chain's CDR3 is CSARDHSSSYNEQFF.

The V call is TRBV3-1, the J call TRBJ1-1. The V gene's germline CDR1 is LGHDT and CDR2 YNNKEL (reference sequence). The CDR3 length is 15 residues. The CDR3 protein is CASSQDVRGSTEAFF.

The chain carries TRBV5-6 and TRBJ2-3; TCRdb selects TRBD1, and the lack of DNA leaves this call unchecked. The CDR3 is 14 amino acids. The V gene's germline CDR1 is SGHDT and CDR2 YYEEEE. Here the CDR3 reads CASSFRDRTDTQYF.

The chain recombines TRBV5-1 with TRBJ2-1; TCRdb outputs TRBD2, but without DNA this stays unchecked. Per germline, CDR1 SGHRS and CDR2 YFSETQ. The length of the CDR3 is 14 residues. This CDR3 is CASSLAEGYGEQFF.

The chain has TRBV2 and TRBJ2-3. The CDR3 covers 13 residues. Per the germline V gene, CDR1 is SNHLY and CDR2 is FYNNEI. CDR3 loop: CASRERRTDTQYF.

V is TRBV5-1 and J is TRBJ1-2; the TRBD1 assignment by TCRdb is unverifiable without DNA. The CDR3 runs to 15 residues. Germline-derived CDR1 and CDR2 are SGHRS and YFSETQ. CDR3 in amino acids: CASSTGTASLDGYTF.

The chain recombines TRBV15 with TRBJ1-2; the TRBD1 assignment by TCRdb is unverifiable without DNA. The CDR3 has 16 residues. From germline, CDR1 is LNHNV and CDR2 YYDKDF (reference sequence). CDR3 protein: CATSVGKGSVVYGYTF.

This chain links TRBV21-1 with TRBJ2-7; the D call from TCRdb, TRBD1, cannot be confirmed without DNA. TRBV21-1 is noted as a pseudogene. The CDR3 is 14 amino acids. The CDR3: CASSTHRGPYEQYF.

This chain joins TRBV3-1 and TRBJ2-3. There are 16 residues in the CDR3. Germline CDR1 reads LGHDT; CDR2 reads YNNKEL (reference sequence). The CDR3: CASSQVLGGITDTQYF.

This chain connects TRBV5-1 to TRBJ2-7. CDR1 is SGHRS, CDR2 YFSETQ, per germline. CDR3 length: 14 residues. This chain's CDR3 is CASSLYASSYEQYF.